This T cell receptor beta chain was sequenced for a study of blood T cell repertoires in COVID-19 (dated by TCRdb to 2019 to 2021). For context, the study as a whole: Samples from collaborators originated in the United States, Italy and Spain and spanned both the acute and convalescent phases of COVID-19. The material from the prospective study consisted of cDNA or gDNA derived from T cells, B-cell-depleted T cells, or PBMCs. Deeply sampled blood TCRbeta repertoires from subjects exposed to, actively infected with, or recovered from COVID-19 were included in the dataset. The repertoires were made available in a free public database intended to serve as a resource for research on the immune response to SARS-CoV-2. The samples were drawn from two sources: the first 160 participants of the ongoing ImmuneRACE study, and over 950 subjects contributed by 6 global collaborators. Nearly every sample came with metadata listing a de-identified subject ID, COVID-19 status, age in years and sex. HLA class I and class II types, where available, came from metadata supplied by the sample provider rather than from assay-based typing. The research as a whole found: The quantity of clinical and demographic metadata differed by source and by participant and was supplied without curation.

One collaborating source in Seattle enrolled patients while the patients were actively infected and followed the patients over time throughout the course of disease. Collaborating institutions collected whole blood in K2EDTA tubes following their own protocols. For TCRbeta analysis, collaborator samples were shipped as frozen whole blood, as isolated PBMCs, or as DNA extracted from either sample type. As regards this clone: Its antigen is unknown. No much larger clonotype is one base removed from it; base qualities were not supplied.

TCRbeta CDR3 regions were amplified from genomic DNA by means of the immunoSEQ Assay, a bias-controlled multiplex PCR. The published analysis was carried out like this. The number of nucleated cells in each sample was estimated from the amplification of reference gene primers within the assay. Sequence reads were collapsed and filtered to measure the absolute abundance of every unique TCRbeta CDR3 rearrangement. For each sample, productive Simpson clonality was calculated by taking the square root of Simpson's diversity index across productive rearrangements. Here the immuneACCESS table is served through TCRdb, limited to in-frame sequences with V and J called. Missing clones are a known gap in these copies; in checked studies unresolved V genes cover under half, and the rest lacks a known reason. The V and J calls and clone size were taken over from that table, and D and trimming were inferred from the DNA. The sample records 250,000 or so clones, about 90% of which are singletons. Jointly, the top ten make up approximately 2.1% of the sample.

Relative to germline, V is 2 bases shorter and J is 12 bases shorter, with 11 bases between their ends. The CDR3 starts with the cysteine, ends with the phenylalanine, and has 12 residues. CDR3 DNA is the only sequence kept; it has 36 bases, read in frame from the first base. The germline V gene specifies MNHEY as CDR1 and SVGEGT as CDR2. The sequence links TRBV6-2 or TRBV6-3 to TRBJ2-1, and perhaps TRBD1 as D gene, on 6 matching bases. Material for sequencing was peripheral blood. The sequence derives from a woman between 55 and 75 years old with COVID-19, enrolled during active disease. The CDR3 region reads CASSYATGRQFF. The DNA reads as follows: TGTGCCAGCAGTTACGCTACAGGGCGGCAGTTCTTC.